A single TCR beta chain is shown here with its context. The data belong to a study of T cells in Graves' hyperthyroidism and ophthalmopathy. From germline, CDR1 is LNHNV and CDR2 YYDKDF (reference sequence). V lost 1 base, J lost 7 bases, and 4 bases stayed unmatched. The CDR3 loop spans 14 amino acids. TCR beta CDR3 sequences were amplified from RNA transcripts. A first-round RT-PCR of the TCR CDR3 used the HTBI primer set. TCRdb called the multiplex PCR reads again in MiXCR, with one record for every CDR3 protein. The sample carries around 690,000 distinct CDR3 sequences, about 20% recorded once. The specimen was blood. This clonotype was obtained from a man aged 25-45 years with Graves' ophthalmopathy. The chain uses TRBV15 and TRBJ1-1, with 9 bases fitting TRBD1. CDR3 loop: CATSRVGTGSEAFF. The CDR3 nucleotides read TGTGCCACCAGCAGAGTAGGGACAGGGAGTGAAGCTTTCTTT.